This T cell receptor beta chain appears in the sequencing data of a study of blood T cell repertoires in COVID-19. Germline V gives CDR1 SGHRS, CDR2 YFSETQ. The CDR3 spans 15 residues. Trimming took 4 bases from V and 6 from J, leaving 18 bases between them. Sequenced by immunoSEQ multiplex PCR; TCRdb stores in-frame clones only, minus some. The repertoire holds some 450,000 clones, with approximately 90% as singletons. The clonotype originates from a man aged 18 to 30 with COVID-19, enrolled during active disease. Sequencing was done on a sample of peripheral blood. The genes are TRBV5-1 and TRBJ2-3; possibly TRBD1 for D (6 bases). The CDR3 sequence is CASSQEVQGEDTQYF. DNA of the CDR3: TGCGCCAGCAGCCAAGAAGTACAGGGAGAGGATACGCAGTATTTT.